This T cell receptor beta chain was sequenced in a study of cytomegalovirus exposure and HLA in healthy donors. Study-wide background: Unique TCRs numbering around 80 million, obtained from HLA-typed donors, made up an early data release.

The ends were cut back, 0 bases at V and 3 bases at J, with 9 bases in the middle. From germline, CDR1 is SEHNR and CDR2 FQNEAQ (reference sequence). This CDR3 is built from 14 residues. PCR primers comprised 60 Vbeta and 13 Jbeta primers. This table comes from immunoSEQ multiplex PCR, and its TCRdb copy is limited to in-frame clones, with some not included. The data hold under 300,000 clones, with 86% observed a single time. The sample was PBMCs. The clonotype was recovered from a middle-aged man in good health and CMV-seropositive. V gene TRBV7-9 combines with J gene TRBJ2-7; D possibly corresponds to TRBD1 (6 bases). In DNA form, the CDR3 reads TGTGCCAGCAGCTTAGCGGGGGCCGGCTACGAGCAGTACTTC. Amino acids: CASSLAGAGYEQYF.